This T cell receptor beta chain was recovered during a study of cytomegalovirus exposure and HLA in healthy donors. Study-wide context: Genotyping showed 75% to 90% of 350 to 400 donors falling in the Caucasian-associated ancestry cluster.

A word on this clone: Its antigen is unidentified. Relative to the germline gene, one junction end is altered; a read error may explain this.

General study findings and limits: Cytomegalovirus association was listed for about 160 TCR beta chains. Previous analysis showed most TCR beta V segments were productive about 87% or about 30% of the time.

At collection, donors were nominally healthy, but unrecorded immune exposures were probable. The PCR had 60 Vbeta and 13 Jbeta primers. The data were produced by immunoSEQ multiplex PCR, yet TCRdb's version contains in-frame clones alone and is incomplete. The sample lists about 230,000 clones; around 80% were seen once. In germline, CDR1 is SEHNR, CDR2 FQNEAQ (reference sequence). The CDR3 has 15 amino acids. The genes are TRBV7-9 and TRBJ1-1, with TRBD1 matching 9 bases. The source material was PBMCs. The source is a woman between 55 and 75 years old in good health and CMV-seropositive. The CDR3 DNA reads TGTTCCAGCAGCTCGACAGGGGGTATGGGGACTGAAGCTTTCTTT. It encodes CSSSSTGGMGTEAFF.